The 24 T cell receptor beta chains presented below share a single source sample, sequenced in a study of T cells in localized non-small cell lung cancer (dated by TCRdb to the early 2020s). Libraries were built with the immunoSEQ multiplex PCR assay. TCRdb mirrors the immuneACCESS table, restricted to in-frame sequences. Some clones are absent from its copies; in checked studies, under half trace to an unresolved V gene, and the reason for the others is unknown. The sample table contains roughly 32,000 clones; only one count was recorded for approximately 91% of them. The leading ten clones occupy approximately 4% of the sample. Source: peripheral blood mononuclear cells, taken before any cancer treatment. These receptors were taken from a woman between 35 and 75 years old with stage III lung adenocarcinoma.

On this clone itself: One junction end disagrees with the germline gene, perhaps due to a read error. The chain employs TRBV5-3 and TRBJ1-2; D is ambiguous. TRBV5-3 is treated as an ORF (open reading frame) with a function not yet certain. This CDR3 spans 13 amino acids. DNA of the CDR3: TGTGCCAGCAGCTTGGGATCTCGAGGGGGCTACACCTTC. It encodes CASSLGSRGGYTF.

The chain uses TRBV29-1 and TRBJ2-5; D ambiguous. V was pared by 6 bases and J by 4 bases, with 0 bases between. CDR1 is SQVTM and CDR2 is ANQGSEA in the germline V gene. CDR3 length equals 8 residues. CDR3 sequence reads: CSVETQYF. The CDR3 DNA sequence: TGCAGCGTAGAGACCCAGTACTTC.

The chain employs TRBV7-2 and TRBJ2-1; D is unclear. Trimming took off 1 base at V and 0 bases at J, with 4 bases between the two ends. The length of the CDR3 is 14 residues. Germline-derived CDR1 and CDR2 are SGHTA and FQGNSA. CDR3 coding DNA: TGTGCCAGCAGCTTAGAAAGCTCCTACAATGAGCAGTTCTTC. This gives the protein CASSLESSYNEQFF.

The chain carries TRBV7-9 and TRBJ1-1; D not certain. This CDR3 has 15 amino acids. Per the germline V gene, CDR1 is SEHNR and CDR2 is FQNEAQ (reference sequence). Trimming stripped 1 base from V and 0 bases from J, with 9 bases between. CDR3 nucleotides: TGTGCCAGCAGCTTAGTAAGGCAGTTGAACACTGAAGCTTTCTTT. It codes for CASSLVRQLNTEAFF.

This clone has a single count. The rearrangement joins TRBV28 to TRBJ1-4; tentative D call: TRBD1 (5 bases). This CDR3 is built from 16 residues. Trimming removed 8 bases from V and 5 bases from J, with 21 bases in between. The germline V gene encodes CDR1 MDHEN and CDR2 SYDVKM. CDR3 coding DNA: TGTGCCAGCGACGACACAACCAGGGTTGGGAATGAAAAACTGTTTTTT. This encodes CASDDTTRVGNEKLFF.

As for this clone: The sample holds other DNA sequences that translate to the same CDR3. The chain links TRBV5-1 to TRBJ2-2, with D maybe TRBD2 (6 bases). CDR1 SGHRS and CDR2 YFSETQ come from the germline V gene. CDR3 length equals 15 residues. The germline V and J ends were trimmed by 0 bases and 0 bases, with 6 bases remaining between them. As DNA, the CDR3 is TGCGCCAGCAGCTTGGGGGACTCGAACACCGGGGAGCTGTTTTTT. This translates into CASSLGDSNTGELFF.

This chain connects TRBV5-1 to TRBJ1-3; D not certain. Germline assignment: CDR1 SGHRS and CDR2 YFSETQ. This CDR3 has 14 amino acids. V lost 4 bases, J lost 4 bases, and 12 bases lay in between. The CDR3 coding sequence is TGCGCCAGCAGCCCGGCGGCCGAAGGAAACACCATATATTTT. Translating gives CASSPAAEGNTIYF.

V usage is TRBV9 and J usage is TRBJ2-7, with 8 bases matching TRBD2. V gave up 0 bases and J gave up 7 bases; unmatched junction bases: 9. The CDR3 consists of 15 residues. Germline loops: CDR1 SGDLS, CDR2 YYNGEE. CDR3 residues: CASSVGAGGPEEQYF. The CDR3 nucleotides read TGTGCCAGCAGCGTAGGTGCGGGAGGCCCCGAGGAGCAGTACTTC.

Written as DNA, the CDR3 is TGTGCCAGCAGCCTCCGACCCATAGCTTTCGGCTACACCTTC. It yields the protein CASSLRPIAFGYTF. The gene calls are TRBV11-2 and TRBJ1-2; D not certain. Trimming shortened V by 5 bases and J by 8 bases, and 18 bases separated the two germline ends. The germline gives CDR1 SGHAT, CDR2 FQNNGV. CDR3 length: 14 residues. Full variable domain (missing parts from reference TRBV11-2 and TRBJ1-2): EAGVAQSPRYKIIEKRQSVAFWCNPISGHATLYWYQQILGQGPKLLIQFQNNGVVDDSQLPKDRFSAERLKGVDSTLKIQPAKLEDSAVYLCASSLRPIAFGYTFGSGTRLTVV.

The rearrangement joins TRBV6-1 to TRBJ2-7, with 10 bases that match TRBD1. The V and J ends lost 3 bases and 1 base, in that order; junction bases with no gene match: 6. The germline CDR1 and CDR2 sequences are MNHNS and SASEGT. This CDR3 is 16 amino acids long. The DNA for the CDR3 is TGTGCCAGCAGTGACCCCCGGGACAGGGGATCCTACGAGCAGTACTTC. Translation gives CASSDPRDRGSYEQYF.

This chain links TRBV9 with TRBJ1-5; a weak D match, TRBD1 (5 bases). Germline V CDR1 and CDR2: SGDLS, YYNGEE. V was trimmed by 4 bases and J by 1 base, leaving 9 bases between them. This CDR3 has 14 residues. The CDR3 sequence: CASSIWDSNQPQHF. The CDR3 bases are TGTGCCAGCAGCATTTGGGACAGCAATCAGCCCCAGCATTTT.

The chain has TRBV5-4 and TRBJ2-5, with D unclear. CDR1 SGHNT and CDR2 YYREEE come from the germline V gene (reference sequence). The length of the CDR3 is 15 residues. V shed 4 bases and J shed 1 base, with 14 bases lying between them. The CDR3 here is CASSNSGHPQETQYF. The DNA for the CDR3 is TGTGCCAGCAGCAATTCCGGGCATCCCCAAGAGACCCAGTACTTC.

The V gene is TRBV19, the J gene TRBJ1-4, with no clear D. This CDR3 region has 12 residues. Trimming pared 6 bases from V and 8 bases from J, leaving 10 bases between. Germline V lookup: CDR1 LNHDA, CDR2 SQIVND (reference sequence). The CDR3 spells CASRDAREKLFF. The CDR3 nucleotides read TGTGCCAGTAGAGACGCACGGGAAAAACTGTTTTTT.

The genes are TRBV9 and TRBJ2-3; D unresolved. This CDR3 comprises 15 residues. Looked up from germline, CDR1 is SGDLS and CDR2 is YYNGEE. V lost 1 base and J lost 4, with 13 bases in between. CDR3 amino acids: CASSVLGYPPDTQYF. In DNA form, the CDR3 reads TGTGCCAGCAGCGTATTGGGATATCCCCCAGATACGCAGTATTTT. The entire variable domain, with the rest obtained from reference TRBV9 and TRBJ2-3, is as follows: DSGVTQTPKHLITATGQRVTLRCSPRSGDLSVYWYQQSLDQGLQFLIQYYNGEERAKGNILERFSAQQFPDLHSELNLSSLELGDSALYFCASSVLGYPPDTQYFGPGTRLTVL.

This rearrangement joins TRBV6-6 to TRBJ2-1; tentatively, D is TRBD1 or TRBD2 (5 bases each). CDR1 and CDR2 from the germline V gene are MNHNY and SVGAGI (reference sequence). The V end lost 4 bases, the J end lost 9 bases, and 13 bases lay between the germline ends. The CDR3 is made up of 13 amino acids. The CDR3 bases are TGTGCCAGCAGTTTACGGGGACGCCTTGAGCAGTTCTTC. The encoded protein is CASSLRGRLEQFF.

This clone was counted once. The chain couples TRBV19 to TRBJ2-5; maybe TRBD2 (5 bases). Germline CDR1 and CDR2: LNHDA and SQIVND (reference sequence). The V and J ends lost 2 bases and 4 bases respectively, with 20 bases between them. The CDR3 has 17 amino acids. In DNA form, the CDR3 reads TGTGCCAGTAGTATATCGGGGAAAGTAGGGTACGGAGAGACCCAGTACTTC. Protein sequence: CASSISGKVGYGETQYF.

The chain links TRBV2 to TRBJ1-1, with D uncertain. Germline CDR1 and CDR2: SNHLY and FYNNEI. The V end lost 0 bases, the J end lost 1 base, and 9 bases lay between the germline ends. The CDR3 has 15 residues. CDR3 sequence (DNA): TGTGCCAGCAGTGAAGCGAGCTTGGGGAACACTGAAGCTTTCTTT. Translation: CASSEASLGNTEAFF.

The DNA for the CDR3 is TGTGCCAGCAGCGCGAGCGGGGGTCCCTACAATGAGCAGTTCTTC. This encodes CASSASGGPYNEQFF. This chain joins TRBV9 and TRBJ2-1, with 8 bases matching TRBD2. Germline loops: CDR1 SGDLS, CDR2 YYNGEE. The CDR3 is 15 residues long. V lost 3 bases, J lost 2 bases, and 4 bases stayed unmatched.

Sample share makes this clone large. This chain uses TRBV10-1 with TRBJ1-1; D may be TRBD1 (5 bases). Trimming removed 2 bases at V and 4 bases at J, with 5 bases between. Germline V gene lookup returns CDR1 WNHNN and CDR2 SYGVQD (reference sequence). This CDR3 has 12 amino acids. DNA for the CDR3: TGCGCCAGCAGTGAGGGGACCACTGAAGCTTTCTTT. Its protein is CASSEGTTEAFF.

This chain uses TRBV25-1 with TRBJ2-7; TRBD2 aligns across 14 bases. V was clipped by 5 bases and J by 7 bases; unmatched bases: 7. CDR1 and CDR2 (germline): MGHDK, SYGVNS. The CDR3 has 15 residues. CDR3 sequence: CASSPRTSGGQEQYF. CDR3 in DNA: TGTGCCAGCAGTCCCCGGACTAGCGGGGGGCAGGAGCAGTACTTC.

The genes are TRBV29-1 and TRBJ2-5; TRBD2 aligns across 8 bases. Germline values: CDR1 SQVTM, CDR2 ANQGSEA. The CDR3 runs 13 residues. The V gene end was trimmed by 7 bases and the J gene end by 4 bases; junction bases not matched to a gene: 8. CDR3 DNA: TGCAGCGCCCGCCTAGCGGGCGGAGAGACCCAGTACTTC. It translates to CSARLAGGETQYF.

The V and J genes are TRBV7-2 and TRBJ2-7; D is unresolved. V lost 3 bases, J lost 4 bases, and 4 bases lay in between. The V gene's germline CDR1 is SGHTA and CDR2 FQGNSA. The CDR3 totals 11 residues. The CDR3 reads CASSFRYEQYF. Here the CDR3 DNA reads TGTGCCAGCAGCTTCCGTTACGAGCAGTACTTC.

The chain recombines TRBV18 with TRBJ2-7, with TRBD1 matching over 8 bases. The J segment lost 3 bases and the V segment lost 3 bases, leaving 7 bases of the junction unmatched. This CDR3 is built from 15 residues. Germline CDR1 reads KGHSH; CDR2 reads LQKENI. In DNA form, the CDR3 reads TGTGCCAGCTCACCGACAGGGGATGCCTACTACGAGCAGTACTTC. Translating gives CASSPTGDAYYEQYF.

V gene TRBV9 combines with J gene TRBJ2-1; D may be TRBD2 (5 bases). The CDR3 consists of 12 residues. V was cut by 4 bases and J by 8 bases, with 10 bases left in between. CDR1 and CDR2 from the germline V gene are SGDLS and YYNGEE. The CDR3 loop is CASSFSEDEQFF. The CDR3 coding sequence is TGTGCCAGCAGCTTTAGCGAAGATGAGCAGTTCTTC.